This TCR beta chain was obtained from a study of CD8 T cells in Susac syndrome. The authors reverse transcribed about 0.5 to 1 ug RNA with random hexamers. Each CDR3 protein gets one entry after TCRdb re-called the immunoSEQ multiplex PCR reads with MiXCR. This table holds under 200,000 distinct CDR3 sequences, over 85% found once. The sequence was obtained from a human donor in good health. Sequenced sample: CD4+ T cells from PBMCs.

CDR3 nucleotides: TGTGCCAGCAGCCCTGACAGGGTTGAGCAGTTCTTC. It specifies CASSPDRVEQFF. The rearrangement uses TRBV5-4 and TRBJ2-1; 7 bases line up with TRBD1. The J segment lost 9 bases and the V segment lost 4 bases, leaving 4 bases of the junction unmatched. CDR3 length: 12 residues. Germline values: CDR1 SGHNT, CDR2 YYREEE (reference sequence).